This TCR beta chain comes out of a study of cytomegalovirus exposure and HLA in healthy donors. Turning to this clone: Its specificity is not known.

Findings and caveats of the study: It was only CMV serostatus that was available as immune exposure information. Most TCR beta V segments were productive about 87% or about 30% of the time in an earlier analysis. What a later analysis showed was that several of the most significant clusters appeared linked to common viral pathogens.

Both 60 Vbeta primers and 13 Jbeta primers went into the PCR. Generated by immunoSEQ multiplex PCR, the TCRdb table keeps only in-frame clones and is missing some. Among about 120,000 clones listed, roughly 18% were seen once. The sample consisted of PBMCs. The source of this sequence is a female donor in good health and CMV-seropositive.

The CDR3 DNA reads as TGTGCCAGCAGCCAAGTTGGCAGGGACTACGAGCAGTACTTC. This codes for CASSQVGRDYEQYF. This chain links TRBV4-2 with TRBJ2-7, with D perhaps matching TRBD1 (5 bases). The V end was cut by 1 base, the J end by 3 bases, with 10 bases between. CDR3 size: 14 residues. Germline V gene sequence: CDR1 LGHNA, CDR2 YNFKEQ.